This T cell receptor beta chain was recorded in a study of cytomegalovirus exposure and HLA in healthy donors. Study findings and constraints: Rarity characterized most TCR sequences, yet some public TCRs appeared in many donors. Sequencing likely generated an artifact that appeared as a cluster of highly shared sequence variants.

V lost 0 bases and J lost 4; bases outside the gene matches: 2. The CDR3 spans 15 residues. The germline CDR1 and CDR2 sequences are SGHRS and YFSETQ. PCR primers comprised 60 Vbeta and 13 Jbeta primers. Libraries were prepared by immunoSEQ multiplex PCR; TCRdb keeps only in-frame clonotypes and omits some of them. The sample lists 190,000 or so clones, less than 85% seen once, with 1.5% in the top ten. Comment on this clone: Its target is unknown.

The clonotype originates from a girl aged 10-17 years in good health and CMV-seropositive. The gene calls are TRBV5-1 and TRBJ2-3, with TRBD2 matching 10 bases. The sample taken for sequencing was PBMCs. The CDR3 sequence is CASSLGSGGADTQYF. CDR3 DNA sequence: TGCGCCAGCAGCTTGGGGAGCGGGGGGGCAGATACGCAGTATTTT.